This T cell receptor (beta chain) was obtained from a study of blood T cells in healthy people across ages. Across the study: About one barcoded beta molecule per two T cells was captured by template switching.

Points from the study as a whole: Because sorting was not performed, PBMCs prevented conclusive naive versus antigen-experienced comparison.

Isolated PBMCs totaled at least 6 million in each sample. Comment on this clonotype: The antigen remains unidentified.

Germline CDR1 and CDR2: ENHRY and SYGVKD. The CDR3 sequence is 15 residues long. Trimming cost V 4 bases and J 7 bases, with 17 bases left between them. A J-beta primer mix and a sample-barcoded 5' primer were used in a second PCR of about 7 to 12 cycles. A 12-random-nucleotide template-switch adaptor tagged each cDNA molecule. TCRdb used MiXCR to reprocess the 5' RACE reads, holding one entry per CDR3 protein. This table holds about 1.6 million distinct CDR3 sequences, about 31% found once. Material: blood. The chain couples TRBV10-3 to TRBJ2-1; the D gene is possibly TRBD2 (6 bases). The source is a woman in her thirties in good health. The CDR3 DNA is TGTGCCATCAGTGGAGGAGGGGCCACGGGGAATGAGCAGTTCTTC. Translation gives CAISGGGATGNEQFF.